These 9 T cell receptor beta chains were sequenced from one sample in a study of shared clonotypes between healthy human individuals. Generated by immunoSEQ multiplex PCR, the TCRdb table keeps only in-frame clones and is missing some. The data contain about 2.4 million clones, 93% of them singletons. Input material: naive CD4+ T cells from PBMCs. Subset meaning: CD45RA+ positively selected. These receptors all come from a man between 18 and 29 years old in good health. Some clones in this sample may be carry-over from other donors' samples.

The chain combines TRBV19 with TRBJ2-7; 7 bases match TRBD1. Looked up from germline, CDR1 is LNHDA and CDR2 is SQIVND (reference sequence). The CDR3 sequence is 14 residues long. V lost 4 bases, J lost 1 base, and 4 bases stayed unmatched. The CDR3 DNA is TGTGCCAGTAGTAAGGGGGACAGTTCCTACGAGCAGTACTTC. This translates into CASSKGDSSYEQYF. Drawing the rest from reference TRBV19 and TRBJ2-7, the complete variable domain is DGGITQSPKYLFRKEGQNVTLSCEQNLNHDAMYWYRQDPGQGLRLIYYSQIVNDFQKGDIAEGYSVSREKKESFPLTVTSAQKNPTAFYLCASSKGDSSYEQYFGPGTRLTVT.

The chain combines TRBV28 with TRBJ1-2; TRBD1 agrees at 8 bases. The CDR3 is 15 residues long. The V segment lost 6 bases and the J segment 5 bases; nucleotides outside the gene matches: 11. CDR1 is MDHEN and CDR2 is SYDVKM in the germline V gene. CDR3 nucleotides: TGTGCCAGCAGCCCAGGGACAGGATGGGATTATGGCTACACCTTC. Its protein is CASSPGTGWDYGYTF.

The rearrangement uses TRBV2 and TRBJ1-5, with D hard to call. The V gene's germline CDR1 is SNHLY and CDR2 FYNNEI. The CDR3 has 15 residues. Trimming left V 6 bases short and J 0 bases short, with 12 bases between. CDR3 region: CASSFGVYSNQPQHF. For the CDR3, the DNA is TGTGCCAGCAGCTTTGGGGTGTATAGCAATCAGCCCCAGCATTTT.

A remark on this clone: Relative to the germline gene, one junction end is altered; a read error may explain this. The V and J genes are TRBV15 and TRBJ1-5; D gene ambiguous. CDR1 is LNHNV and CDR2 is YYDKDF in the germline V gene (reference sequence). This CDR3 has 17 amino acids. CDR3 loop: CATSRGPPHRSDQPQHF. CDR3 in DNA: TGTGCCACCAGCAGAGGGCCCCCACACCGTAGCGATCAGCCCCAGCATTTT.

CDR3 in amino acids: CASNLAQSYNEQFF. The CDR3 region has the DNA TGTGCCAGCAACCTAGCACAGTCCTACAATGAGCAGTTCTTC. This chain links TRBV28 with TRBJ2-1, with D perhaps matching TRBD2 (5 bases). CDR1 and CDR2 from the germline V gene are MDHEN and SYDVKM. This CDR3 comprises 14 residues. With 7 bases removed from V and 1 base from J, the gap between germline ends came to 11 bases.

Regarding this clone: Other nucleotide sequences in the sample specify the same CDR3. The V call is TRBV2, the J call TRBJ1-6; TRBD1 might be the D (6 bases). Germline lookup yields CDR1 SNHLY and CDR2 FYNNEI. This CDR3 comprises 14 residues. The V gene lost 1 base and the J gene lost 8 bases, with 9 bases spanning the gap. The CDR3 here is CASSEDRVYSPLHF. In nucleotides, the CDR3 is TGTGCCAGCAGTGAAGACAGGGTCTATTCACCCCTCCACTTT. Drawing the rest from reference TRBV2 and TRBJ1-6, the complete variable domain is EPEVTQTPSHQVTQMGQEVILRCVPISNHLYFYWYRQILGQKVEFLVSFYNNEISEKSEIFDDQFSVERPDGSNFTLKIRSTKLEDSAMYFCASSEDRVYSPLHFGNGTRLTVT.

The rearrangement links TRBV28 to TRBJ2-5, with 14 bases matching TRBD2. V lost 4 bases and J lost 5; bases outside the gene matches: 6. The germline CDR1 and CDR2 sequences are MDHEN and SYDVKM. This CDR3 comprises 16 residues. The CDR3 sequence is CASSSTSGRAGETQYF. DNA for the CDR3: TGTGCCAGCAGTTCGACTAGCGGGAGGGCCGGGGAGACCCAGTACTTC.

As to this clone: Other DNA sequences in this specimen translate into the identical CDR3. The genes are TRBV28 and TRBJ2-5; a possible D gene is TRBD1 (5 bases). V lost 5 bases to trimming and J lost 5 bases, with 6 bases between them. Germline V gene lookup returns CDR1 MDHEN and CDR2 SYDVKM. The CDR3 runs to 11 residues. CDR3 DNA: TGTGCCAGCAGTCCAGGGGAGACCCAGTACTTC. It codes for CASSPGETQYF. Full variable domain (remainder filled in from reference TRBV28 and TRBJ2-5): DVKVTQSSRYLVKRTGEKVFLECVQDMDHENMFWYRQDPGLGLRLIYFSYDVKMKEKGDIPEGYSVSREKKERFSLILESASTNQTSMYLCASSPGETQYFGPGTRLLVL.

This clone was seen a single time. The CDR3 DNA sequence: TGCAGCGTGACTATATGGACTAGCTCCGATACGCAGTATTTT. It is translated as CSVTIWTSSDTQYF. V gene TRBV29-1 combines with J gene TRBJ2-3; 8 bases map to TRBD2. Germline CDR1 SQVTM, CDR2 ANQGSEA. V shed 6 bases and J 6 bases; nucleotides not matched to a gene: 11. The CDR3 consists of 14 residues.